Shown below are 19 T cell receptor beta chains from a single sample sequenced in a study of cytomegalovirus exposure and HLA in healthy donors. PCR employed 60 Vbeta and 13 Jbeta primers. Using immunoSEQ multiplex PCR, the repertoire was profiled, and TCRdb retains in-frame clones only, with some absent. The sample has some 180,000 clones, roughly 82% seen once. The sequencing input was PBMCs. These receptors originate from a middle-aged man in good health and CMV-seronegative.

A few counts support this clone. This chain uses TRBV28 with TRBJ1-4; 8 bases match TRBD1. V lost 5 bases to trimming and J lost 10 bases; unmatched junction nucleotides: 12. Germline assignment: CDR1 MDHEN and CDR2 SYDVKM. The CDR3 spans 15 residues. The CDR3 sequence: CASSASGQGSGKLFF. CDR3 nucleotides: TGTGCCAGCAGTGCATCCGGACAGGGTTCGGGAAAACTGTTTTTT.

In DNA form, the CDR3 reads TGTGCCAGCAGCGTACAAGCGGGACAGGGGGGTTCACCCCTCCACTTT. It yields the protein CASSVQAGQGGSPLHF. V usage is TRBV9 and J usage is TRBJ1-6, with 11 bases aligning to TRBD1. This CDR3 comprises 16 residues. Unmatched junction bases numbered 6, after V lost 1 base and J lost 9 bases. Germline CDR1 SGDLS, CDR2 YYNGEE.

This chain joins TRBV23-1 and TRBJ2-2; 8 bases are a match to TRBD1. TRBV23-1 is labeled an ORF, and its function is uncertain. The CDR3 totals 17 residues. V was pared by 0 bases and J by 3 bases, with 6 bases of the junction left unmatched. The CDR3 bases are TGCGCCAGCAGTCAATCGATGGCGGGACAGGACACCGGGGAGCTGTTTTTT. Protein: CASSQSMAGQDTGELFF.

A few counts support this clone. The chain employs TRBV6-5 and TRBJ2-1; a possible D gene is TRBD2 (6 bases). CDR1 and CDR2 from the germline V gene are MNHEY and SVGAGI. The CDR3 loop spans 12 amino acids. V lost 4 bases and J lost 8, with 9 bases in between. In nucleotides, the CDR3 is TGTGCCAGCAGTTGGTGGGGGGATGAGCAGTTCTTC. Its translation: CASSWWGDEQFF.

The CDR3 sequence is CSVAVGQGHIGTDTQYF. The CDR3 DNA sequence: TGCAGCGTCGCGGTGGGACAGGGACATATTGGCACAGATACGCAGTATTTT. The chain joins TRBV29-1 to TRBJ2-3; 9 bases match TRBD1. The CDR3 is made up of 17 amino acids. V lost 6 bases, J lost 1 base, and 14 bases stayed unmatched. Germline CDR1 SQVTM, CDR2 ANQGSEA.

V usage is TRBV29-1 and J usage is TRBJ1-1; 11 bases fit TRBD1. The germline gives CDR1 SQVTM, CDR2 ANQGSEA. The trim removed 3 bases at V and 3 bases at J, leaving 9 bases unmatched. This CDR3 has 16 amino acids. The CDR3 region has the DNA TGCAGCGTTGATTGGACAGGGGGCGTCTTGTACACTGAAGCTTTCTTT. Translated, it gives CSVDWTGGVLYTEAFF.

This chain joins TRBV2 and TRBJ1-5; D not resolved. The germline V gene has CDR1 SNHLY and CDR2 FYNNEI. V was clipped by 6 bases and J by 6 bases, with 9 bases between them. This CDR3 has 12 residues. The CDR3 DNA follows: TGTGCCAGCAGGCCGTGGCTTCAGCCCCAGCATTTT. Translation gives CASRPWLQPQHF.

V and J are TRBV7-8 and TRBJ2-4, with 8 positions matching TRBD2. The CDR3 totals 13 residues. The germline gives CDR1 SGHVS, CDR2 FQNEAQ. V lost 5 bases and J lost 9; bases outside the gene matches: 6. CDR3 bases: TGTGCCAGCAGCCTACGGGGGGGTGGCATTCAGTACTTC. Residues: CASSLRGGGIQYF.

The rearrangement uses TRBV28 and TRBJ2-5; TRBD2 matches at 7 bases. This CDR3 has 16 residues. Per germline, CDR1 MDHEN and CDR2 SYDVKM. V was clipped by 7 bases and J by 5 bases; unmatched bases: 16. The CDR3 region is CASTPPGGRGRETQYF. CDR3 bases: TGTGCCAGCACTCCCCCCGGCGGGCGGGGGAGGGAGACCCAGTACTTC.

CDR3 bases: TGTGCCAGCAGCTGGAGGGAGACCCAGTACTTC. Its translation: CASSWRETQYF. The V gene is TRBV5-6, the J gene TRBJ2-5; a weak D match, TRBD2 (5 bases). V was cut by 3 bases and J by 5 bases, with 5 bases left in between. The CDR3 is 11 residues long. Germline V lookup: CDR1 SGHDT, CDR2 YYEEEE.

The chain carries TRBV5-6 and TRBJ2-1, with 10 nucleotides matching TRBD1. The CDR3 extends over 15 amino acids. Germline V gives CDR1 SGHDT, CDR2 YYEEEE. V shed 4 bases, J shed 2 bases, and the junction held 3 bases outside the gene matches. The DNA for the CDR3 is TGTGCCAGCAGCGGGACAGGGGCCCCCTACAATGAGCAGTTCTTC. Translating gives CASSGTGAPYNEQFF.

This clone was seen once. The rearrangement uses TRBV6-5 and TRBJ1-2; 7 bases map to TRBD1. The V segment lost 5 bases and the J segment 6 bases; nucleotides outside the gene matches: 6. The CDR3 loop spans 13 amino acids. CDR1 is MNHEY and CDR2 is SVGAGI in the germline V gene. The CDR3 sequence: CASSTGTADGYTF. CDR3 DNA sequence: TGTGCCAGCAGTACCGGGACAGCGGATGGCTACACCTTC.

The rearrangement links TRBV4-1 to TRBJ1-2; no clear D. Trimming removed 0 bases from V and 2 bases from J, with 7 bases in between. The CDR3 extends over 14 amino acids. Per the germline V gene, CDR1 is MGHRA and CDR2 is YSYEKL. The CDR3 DNA sequence: TGCGCCAGCAGCCAAGATCCCGGGAACTATGGCTACACCTTC. Residues: CASSQDPGNYGYTF.

V and J are TRBV15 and TRBJ2-3; D might be TRBD2 (7 bases). CDR3 length: 17 amino acids. Germline CDR1 reads LNHNV; CDR2 reads YYDKDF (reference sequence). V was shortened by 0 bases and J by 7 bases, with 20 bases between the two germline ends. In DNA, the CDR3 is TGTGCCACCAGCAGAGATGGAGGGGGGGCCGAACAACATACGCAGTATTTT. It yields the protein CATSRDGGGAEQHTQYF.

The chain is built from TRBV5-1 and TRBJ2-5; TRBD2 matches at 10 bases. The end of the DNA fits TRBJ2-7 better, so the J call may be wrong. CDR3 size: 18 residues. Germline CDR1 and CDR2: SGHRS and YFSETQ. CDR3 amino acids: CASSRFTLAGEIKYEQYF. The CDR3 bases are TGCGCCAGCAGCCGCTTTACGCTAGCGGGAGAGATTAAGTACGAGCAGTACTTC.

In its sample, this clone was seen a few times. CDR3 loop: CASSQANTEAFF. The CDR3 DNA reads as TGTGCCAGCTCACAAGCGAACACTGAAGCTTTCTTT. This rearrangement joins TRBV18 to TRBJ1-1; D gene uncertain. V dropped 4 bases and J dropped 1 base, with 4 bases sitting between them. Germline V CDR1 and CDR2: KGHSH, LQKENI. The length of the CDR3 is 12 residues.

The chain uses TRBV6-5 and TRBJ2-3; D gene unclear. Germline values: CDR1 MNHEY, CDR2 SVGAGI. This CDR3 contains 11 residues. V was pared by 6 bases and J by 7 bases, with 8 bases between. The CDR3 reads CASRLRNTQYF. The CDR3 DNA reads as TGTGCCAGCAGGCTCAGGAATACGCAGTATTTT.

The gene calls are TRBV27 and TRBJ2-7; TRBD2 matches at 10 bases. Per germline, CDR1 MNHEY and CDR2 SMNVEV (reference sequence). This CDR3 region has 14 residues. V lost 9 bases to trimming and J lost 1 base; unmatched junction nucleotides: 6. The DNA of the CDR3 is TGTGCCAGTCGACCTAGCGGGGGTTCCTACGAGCAGTACTTC. Translation: CASRPSGGSYEQYF.

J is TRBJ1-1 and V is TRBV11-3; 10 positions match TRBD1. With V trimmed by 8 bases and J by 4 bases, 10 bases remained unmatched. Germline loops: CDR1 SGHNT, CDR2 YENEEA. The CDR3 contains 15 residues. This CDR3 reads CASLGDRGPPTEAFF. The CDR3 DNA reads TGTGCCAGCTTGGGGGACAGGGGTCCACCCACTGAAGCTTTCTTT.